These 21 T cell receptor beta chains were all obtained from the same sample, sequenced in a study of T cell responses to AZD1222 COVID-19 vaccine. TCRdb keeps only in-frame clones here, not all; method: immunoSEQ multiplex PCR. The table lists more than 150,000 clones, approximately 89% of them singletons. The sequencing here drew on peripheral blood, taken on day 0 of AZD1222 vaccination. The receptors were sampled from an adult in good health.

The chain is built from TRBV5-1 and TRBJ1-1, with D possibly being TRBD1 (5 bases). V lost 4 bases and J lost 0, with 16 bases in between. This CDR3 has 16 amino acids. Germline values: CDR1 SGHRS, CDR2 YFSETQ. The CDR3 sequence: CASSVGLTAMNTEAFF. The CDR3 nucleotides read TGCGCCAGCAGCGTGGGACTGACGGCTATGAACACTGAAGCTTTCTTT. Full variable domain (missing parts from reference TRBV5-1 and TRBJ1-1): KAGVTQTPRYLIKTRGQQVTLSCSPISGHRSVSWYQQTPGQGLQFLFEYFSETQRNKGNFPGRFSGRQFSNSRSEMNVSTLELGDSALYLCASSVGLTAMNTEAFFGQGTRLTVV.

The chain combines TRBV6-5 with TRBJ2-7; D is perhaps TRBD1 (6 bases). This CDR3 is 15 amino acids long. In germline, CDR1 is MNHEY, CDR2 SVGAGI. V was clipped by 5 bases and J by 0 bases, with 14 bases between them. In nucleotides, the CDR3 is TGTGCCAGCAGTCCGGACAGCTCTCACTCCTACGAGCAGTACTTC. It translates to CASSPDSSHSYEQYF.

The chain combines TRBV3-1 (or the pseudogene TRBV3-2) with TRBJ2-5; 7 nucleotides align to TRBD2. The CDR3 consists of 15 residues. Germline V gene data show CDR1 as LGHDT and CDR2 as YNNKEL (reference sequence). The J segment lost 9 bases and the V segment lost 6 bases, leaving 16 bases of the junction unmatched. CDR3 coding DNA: TGTGCCAGCAGTCCAAACGGGGGAGGGGAGGGGCCCCAGTACTTC. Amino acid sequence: CASSPNGGGEGPQYF.

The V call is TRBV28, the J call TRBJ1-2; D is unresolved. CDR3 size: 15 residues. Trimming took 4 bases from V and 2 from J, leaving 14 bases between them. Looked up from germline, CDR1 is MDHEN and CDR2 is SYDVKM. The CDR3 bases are TGTGCCAGCAGTTCTCCCCGTGGCAGAAACTATGGCTACACCTTC. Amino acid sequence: CASSSPRGRNYGYTF.

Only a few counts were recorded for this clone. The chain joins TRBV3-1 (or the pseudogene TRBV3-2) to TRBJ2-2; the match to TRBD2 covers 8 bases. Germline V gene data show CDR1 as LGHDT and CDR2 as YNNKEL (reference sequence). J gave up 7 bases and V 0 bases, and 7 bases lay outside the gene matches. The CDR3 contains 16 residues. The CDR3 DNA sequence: TGTGCCAGCAGCCAAGATGGGCGGGAGGCGGTCGGGGAGCTGTTTTTT. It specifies CASSQDGREAVGELFF.

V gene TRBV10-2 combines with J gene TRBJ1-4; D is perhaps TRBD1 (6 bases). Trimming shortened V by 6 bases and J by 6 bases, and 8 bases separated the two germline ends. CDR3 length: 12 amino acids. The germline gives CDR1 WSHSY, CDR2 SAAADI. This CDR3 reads CASRDRHEKLFF. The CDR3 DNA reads TGCGCCAGCAGGGACAGACATGAAAAACTGTTTTTT.

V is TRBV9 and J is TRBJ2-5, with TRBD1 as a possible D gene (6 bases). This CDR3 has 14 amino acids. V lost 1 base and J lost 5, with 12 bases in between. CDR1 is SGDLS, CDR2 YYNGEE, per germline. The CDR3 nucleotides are TGTGCCAGCAGCGTAAGGGACACGGGGGAGACCCAGTACTTC. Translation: CASSVRDTGETQYF.

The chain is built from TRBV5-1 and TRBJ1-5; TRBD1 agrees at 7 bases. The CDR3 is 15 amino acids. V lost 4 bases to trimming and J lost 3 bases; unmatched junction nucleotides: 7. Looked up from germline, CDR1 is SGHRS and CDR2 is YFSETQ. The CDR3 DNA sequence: TGCGCCAGCAGCCCCACAGGGGCCTACAATCAGCCCCAGCATTTT. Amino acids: CASSPTGAYNQPQHF.

Written as DNA, the CDR3 is TGTGCCAGCCGGGACGTCAATCAGCCCCAGCATTTT. This gives the protein CASRDVNQPQHF. The rearrangement uses TRBV10-3 and TRBJ1-5, with a possible D match to TRBD1 (5 bases). V lost 10 bases and J 3 bases, leaving 10 bases between the germline ends. Germline CDR1 reads ENHRY; CDR2 reads SYGVKD. The CDR3 covers 12 residues.

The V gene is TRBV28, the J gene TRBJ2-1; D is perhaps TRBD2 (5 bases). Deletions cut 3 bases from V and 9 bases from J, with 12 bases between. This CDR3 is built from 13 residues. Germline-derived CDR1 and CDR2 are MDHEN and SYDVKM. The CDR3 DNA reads TGTGCCAGCAGTTTCCCCCGCGGAGGTGAGCAGTTCTTC. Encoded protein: CASSFPRGGEQFF. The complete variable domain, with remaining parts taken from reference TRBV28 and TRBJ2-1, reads DVKVTQSSRYLVKRTGEKVFLECVQDMDHENMFWYRQDPGLGLRLIYFSYDVKMKEKGDIPEGYSVSREKKERFSLILESASTNQTSMYLCASSFPRGGEQFFGPGTRLTVL.

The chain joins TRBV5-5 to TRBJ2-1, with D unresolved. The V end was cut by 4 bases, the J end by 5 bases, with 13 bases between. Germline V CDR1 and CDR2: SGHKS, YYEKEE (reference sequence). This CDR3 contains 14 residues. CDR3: CASSKQVGDNEQFF. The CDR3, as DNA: TGTGCCAGCAGCAAACAAGTGGGCGACAATGAGCAGTTCTTC.

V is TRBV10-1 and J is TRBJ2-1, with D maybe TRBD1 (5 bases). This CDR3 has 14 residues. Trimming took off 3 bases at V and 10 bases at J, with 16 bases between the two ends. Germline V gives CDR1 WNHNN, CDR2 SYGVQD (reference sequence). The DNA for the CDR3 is TGCGCCAGCAGTGATGAGAAGGAAGCAGGGGAGCAGTTCTTC. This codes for CASSDEKEAGEQFF.

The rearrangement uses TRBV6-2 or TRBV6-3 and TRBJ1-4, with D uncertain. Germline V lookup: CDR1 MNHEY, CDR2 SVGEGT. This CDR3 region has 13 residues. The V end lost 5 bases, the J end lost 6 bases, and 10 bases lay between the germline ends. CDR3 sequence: CASSLDGYEKLFF. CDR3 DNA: TGTGCCAGCAGTCTGGACGGGTATGAAAAACTGTTTTTT.

CDR3: CASSHRQSNQPQHF. The CDR3 nucleotides are TGTGCCAGCAGCCATAGGCAGAGCAATCAGCCCCAGCATTTT. J is TRBJ1-5 and V is TRBV3-1 (or the pseudogene TRBV3-2); D is unresolved. Trimming left V 3 bases short and J 1 base short, with 7 bases between. The CDR3 runs to 14 residues. CDR1 and CDR2 (germline): LGHDT, YNNKEL (reference sequence).

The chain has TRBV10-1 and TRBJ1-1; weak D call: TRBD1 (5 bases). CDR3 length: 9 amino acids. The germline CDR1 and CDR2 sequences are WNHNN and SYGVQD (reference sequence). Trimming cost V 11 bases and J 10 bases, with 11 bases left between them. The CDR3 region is CAGGPGAFF. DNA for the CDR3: TGCGCCGGGGGTCCGGGAGCTTTCTTT.

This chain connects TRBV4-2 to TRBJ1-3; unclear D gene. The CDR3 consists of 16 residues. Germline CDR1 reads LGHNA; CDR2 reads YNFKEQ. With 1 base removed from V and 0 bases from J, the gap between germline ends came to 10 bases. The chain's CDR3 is CASSQGFDFSGNTIYF. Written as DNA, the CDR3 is TGTGCCAGCAGCCAAGGGTTTGACTTCTCTGGAAACACCATATATTTT.

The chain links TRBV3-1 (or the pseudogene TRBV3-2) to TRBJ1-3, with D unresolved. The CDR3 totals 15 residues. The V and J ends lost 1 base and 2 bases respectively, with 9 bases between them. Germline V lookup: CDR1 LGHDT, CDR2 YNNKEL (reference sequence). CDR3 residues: CASSQVLTAGNTIYF. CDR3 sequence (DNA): TGTGCCAGCAGCCAAGTCCTTACGGCTGGAAACACCATATATTTT.

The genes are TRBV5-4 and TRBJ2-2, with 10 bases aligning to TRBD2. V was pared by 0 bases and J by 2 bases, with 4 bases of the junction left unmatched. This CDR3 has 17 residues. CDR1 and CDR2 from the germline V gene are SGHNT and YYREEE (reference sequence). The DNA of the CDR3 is TGTGCCAGCAGCTTGGGAGCGGGAGGGAGAAACACCGGGGAGCTGTTTTTT. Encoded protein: CASSLGAGGRNTGELFF.

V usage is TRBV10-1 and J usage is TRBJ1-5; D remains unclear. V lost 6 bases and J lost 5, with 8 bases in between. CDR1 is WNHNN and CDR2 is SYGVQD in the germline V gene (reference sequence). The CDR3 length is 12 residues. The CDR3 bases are TGCGCCAGCAGGACACCGTATCAGCCCCAGCATTTT. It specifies CASRTPYQPQHF.

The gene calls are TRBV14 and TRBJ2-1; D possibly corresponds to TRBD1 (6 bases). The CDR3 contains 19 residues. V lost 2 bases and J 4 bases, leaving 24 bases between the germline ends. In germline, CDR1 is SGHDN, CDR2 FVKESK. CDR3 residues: CASSQNSQGWTTTYNEQFF. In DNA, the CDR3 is TGTGCCAGCAGCCAAAACTCACAGGGCTGGACCACAACTTACAATGAGCAGTTCTTC.

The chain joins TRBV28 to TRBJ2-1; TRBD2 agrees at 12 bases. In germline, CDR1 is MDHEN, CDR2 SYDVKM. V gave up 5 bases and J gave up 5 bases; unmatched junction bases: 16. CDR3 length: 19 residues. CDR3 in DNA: TGTGCCAGCAGTCTACAAACCCGGACTAGCGGGGCGCCACACAATGAGCAGTTCTTC. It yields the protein CASSLQTRTSGAPHNEQFF.